Here is one T cell receptor (beta chain) with its context. The specificity of this receptor is unknown. Base qualities were left out, and no much larger clone turns up one base away. Trimmed from V: 4 bases; trimmed from J: 4 bases; junction bases lacking a gene match: 6. The CDR3 spans 14 residues, from the cysteine through the phenylalanine. Only the CDR3 DNA stays, 42 bases, in frame from base 1. The germline V gene gives CDR1 as MDHEN and CDR2 as SYDVKM. The data were taken from a study of blood T cell repertoires in COVID-19 (dated by TCRdb to 2018 to 2021). For the wider study: The collaborator samples originated in the United States, Italy and Spain and spanned the acute and convalescent phases of COVID-19. The prospective study material was composed of cDNA or gDNA derived from T cells, B-cell-depleted T cells, or PBMCs. The dataset comprised deeply sampled blood TCRbeta repertoires from subjects exposed to, actively infected with, or recovered from COVID-19. The repertoires were released in a freely available public database intended as a resource for research on the immune response to SARS-CoV-2. Samples came from the ongoing ImmuneRACE study (first 160 participants) plus 1,254 subjects from 6 global collaborators. A de-identified subject ID, COVID-19 status, age in years and sex were almost always included in the sample metadata. Where available, HLA class I and class II types were taken from metadata supplied by the sample provider and were not determined by assay-based typing.

Study-level results and caveats: The amount of clinical and demographic metadata varied by source and participant and was provided uncurated.

Each collaborating institution followed its own protocols to collect whole blood in K2EDTA tubes. For TCRbeta analysis, collaborators shipped samples in one of three forms: frozen whole blood, isolated PBMCs, or DNA extracted from either of those sample types. The immunoSEQ Assay, a bias-controlled multiplex PCR, was used to amplify TCRbeta CDR3 regions from genomic DNA. As for the authors' bioinformatics: Within the assay, amplification of reference gene primers was used to estimate how many nucleated cells each sample contained. Sequence reads were collapsed and filtered to measure the absolute abundance of every unique TCRbeta CDR3 rearrangement. Productive Simpson clonality was computed per sample as the square root of Simpson's diversity index over productive rearrangements. In TCRdb, the immuneACCESS table is reduced to in-frame sequences with V and J assigned. These tables do not hold every clone; where another copy was compared, an unresolved V gene accounts for under half, and the others remain unexplained. V and J calls and clone size are those listed in that table; D and trimming were worked out from the DNA. The sample table lists 65,000 to 85,000 clones, more than 80% of them with a count of one. 2.5% to 3% of the sample belongs to the ten largest clones.

This receptor was obtained from a man aged 50-59 years with acute or convalescent COVID-19. The chain employs TRBV28 and TRBJ1-1; 7 central nucleotides agree with TRBD1. Sequenced input: peripheral blood. The DNA is as follows: TGTGCCAGCAGTTCATCAGGGGGGCTCACTGAAGCTTTCTTT. This yields the protein CASSSSGGLTEAFF.